This T cell receptor beta chain is drawn from a study of T cells in Graves' hyperthyroidism and ophthalmopathy. The CDR3 regions of TCR beta were amplified from RNA transcripts. The HTBI primer set served for first-round RT-PCR of the TCR CDR3. MiXCR was run by TCRdb on the multiplex PCR reads, yielding one entry per CDR3 protein. In the table there are roughly 520,000 distinct CDR3 sequences, 24% of which are singletons. The count of this clonotype is one. A read error may explain this, as a much larger clone is one base away. The J segment lost 5 bases and the V segment lost 2 bases, leaving 7 bases of the junction unmatched. The CDR3 runs to 15 residues.

The receptor was isolated from a woman between 25 and 40 years old with Graves' ophthalmopathy. Sequenced material: blood. The chain combines TRBV12-3 or TRBV12-4 with TRBJ2-5, with 8 bases lining up with TRBD2. In DNA form, the CDR3 reads TGTGCCAGCAGTTTAACTATCGGGAGGGAGGAGACCCAGTACTTC. The encoded protein is CASSLTIGREETQYF.